Following are 13 T cell receptor beta chains from one sample sequenced in a study of blood T cells in healthy people across ages. The authors ran a second PCR of about 7 to 11 cycles using a sample-barcoded 5' primer and a J-beta primer mix. A single record per CDR3 protein comes from TCRdb applying MiXCR to the 5' RACE reads. The profile shows hundreds of thousands of distinct CDR3 sequences, 24% of them singletons. This sample was shared with a second study, whose subject was T cells of mothers and their children.

The sample consisted of blood. These receptors were obtained from a boy aged 5-17 years in good health.

This clonotype was seen a few times. The V and J genes are TRBV6-2 or TRBV6-3 and TRBJ2-7; 10 bases align to TRBD2. Germline V lookup: CDR1 MNHEY, CDR2 SVGEGT. The CDR3 runs to 16 residues. V lost 0 bases and J lost 3; bases outside the gene matches: 5. In DNA form, the CDR3 reads TGTGCCAGCAGTTACTCGAAAGCGGGAGGGGACTACGAGCAGTACTTC. Amino acid sequence: CASSYSKAGGDYEQYF.

The chain uses TRBV4-3 and TRBJ1-6, with D possibly matching TRBD1 (5 bases). The CDR3 runs 15 residues. With 1 base removed from V and 7 bases from J, the gap between germline ends came to 11 bases. Germline V CDR1 and CDR2: LGHNA, YSLEER. The CDR3 protein is CASSQGSGRNSPLHF. The CDR3 DNA reads as TGCGCCAGCAGCCAAGGCTCAGGGAGGAATTCACCCCTCCACTTT.

This clonotype was counted between two and nine times. V usage is TRBV28 and J usage is TRBJ2-1; D may be TRBD1 (5 bases). The CDR3 spans 14 residues. Germline assignment: CDR1 MDHEN and CDR2 SYDVKM. Trimming stripped 7 bases from V and 4 bases from J, with 14 bases between. Here the CDR3 reads CASKWGRTYNEQFF. In DNA, the CDR3 is TGTGCCAGCAAATGGGGCAGAACGTACAATGAGCAGTTCTTC.

The genes are TRBV5-8 and TRBJ2-7, with TRBD2 as a possible D gene (6 bases). Germline V gene sequence: CDR1 SGHTS, CDR2 YDEGEE. The CDR3 is 15 residues long. V gave up 4 bases and J gave up 2 bases, with 16 bases separating them. The chain's CDR3 is CASSVNGDFPYEQYF. CDR3 DNA: TGTGCCAGCAGCGTTAACGGGGACTTTCCCTACGAGCAGTACTTC. Variable domain in full (rest from reference TRBV5-8 and TRBJ2-7): EAGVTQSPTHLIKTRGQQATLRCSPISGHTSVYWYQQALGLGLQFLLWYDEGEERNRGNFPPRFSGRQFPNYSSELNVNALELEDSALYLCASSVNGDFPYEQYFGPGTRLTVT.

The rearrangement joins TRBV12-3 or TRBV12-4 to TRBJ2-7; D may be TRBD1 (7 bases). The V end was cut by 6 bases, the J end by 1 base, with 13 bases between. The CDR3 length is 14 residues. CDR3 residues: CASRRRGLSYEQYF. The CDR3 DNA is TGTGCCAGCAGAAGGAGGGGGCTATCCTACGAGCAGTACTTC.

A few counts support this clonotype. J is TRBJ1-4 and V is TRBV28; tentatively, D is TRBD1 (5 bases). The CDR3 totals 13 residues. Trimming stripped 2 bases from V and 10 bases from J, with 11 bases between. Germline V lookup: CDR1 MDHEN, CDR2 SYDVKM. The CDR3 protein is CASSLEGPGKLFF. In nucleotides, the CDR3 is TGTGCCAGCAGTTTAGAGGGGCCTGGAAAACTGTTTTTT.

This clonotype was counted many times. The chain joins TRBV5-6 to TRBJ2-7; the D is unclear. Deletions cut 3 bases from V and 3 bases from J, with 7 bases between. Germline-derived CDR1 and CDR2 are SGHDT and YYEEEE. The CDR3 spans 12 residues. CDR3 region: CASSSDHYEQYF. CDR3 sequence (DNA): TGTGCCAGCAGCTCCGATCACTACGAGCAGTACTTC.

This clonotype has more than one count but fewer than ten. This rearrangement joins TRBV10-3 to TRBJ2-5, with a weak D call TRBD1 (6 bases). V dropped 6 bases and J dropped 1 base, with 18 bases sitting between them. The CDR3 loop spans 16 amino acids. Germline values: CDR1 ENHRY, CDR2 SYGVKD. DNA of the CDR3: TGTGCCATCAGCCAAGGACAGACCATAATCCAAGAGACCCAGTACTTC. Its translation is CAISQGQTIIQETQYF.

This clonotype was counted at least ten times. The genes are TRBV7-2 and TRBJ1-6, with a tentative D call TRBD1 (5 bases). Trimming left V 1 base short and J 9 bases short, with 16 bases between. CDR1 SGHTA and CDR2 FQGNSA come from the germline V gene. This CDR3 contains 16 residues. The CDR3 nucleotides read TGTGCCAGCAGCTTAGGGTTTGGGGCGTACGGTTCACCCCTCCACTTT. This codes for CASSLGFGAYGSPLHF.

The chain joins TRBV29-1 to TRBJ2-3; 14 nucleotides match TRBD2. This CDR3 has 15 amino acids. Germline trimming cut 3 bases from V and 7 bases from J; bases unmatched to any gene: 6. Germline V gene data show CDR1 as SQVTM and CDR2 as ANQGSEA. CDR3: CSVERGLAGENTQYF. CDR3 nucleotides: TGCAGCGTTGAGCGGGGACTAGCGGGAGAAAATACGCAGTATTTT.

The chain carries TRBV4-2 and TRBJ2-5, with TRBD1 as a possible D gene (8 bases). CDR1 is LGHNA and CDR2 is YNFKEQ in the germline V gene. V lost 0 bases to trimming and J lost 13 bases, with 18 bases between them. There are 14 residues in the CDR3. The CDR3 sequence: CASSQDNRGGPSYF. CDR3 DNA sequence: TGTGCCAGCAGCCAAGACAACAGGGGGGGACCTTCGTACTTC.

The chain is built from TRBV6-2 or TRBV6-3 and TRBJ2-1, with D unclear. This CDR3 contains 11 residues. Germline values: CDR1 MNHEY, CDR2 SVGEGT. V was pared by 7 bases and J by 4 bases, with 5 bases between. In DNA form, the CDR3 reads TGTGCCAGCACAGAATACAATGAGCAGTTCTTC. It is translated as CASTEYNEQFF.

In its sample, this clonotype was seen a few times. This rearrangement joins TRBV24-1 to TRBJ2-7, with TRBD1 matching over 9 bases. The J call is doubtful: the DNA matches TRBJ2-1 better. Germline lookup yields CDR1 KGHDR and CDR2 SFDVKD. The CDR3 has 16 residues. CDR3 sequence reads: CATGSHIGTGKAEQFF. DNA for the CDR3: TGTGCCACCGGCTCCCACATAGGGACAGGGAAGGCTGAGCAGTTCTTC.